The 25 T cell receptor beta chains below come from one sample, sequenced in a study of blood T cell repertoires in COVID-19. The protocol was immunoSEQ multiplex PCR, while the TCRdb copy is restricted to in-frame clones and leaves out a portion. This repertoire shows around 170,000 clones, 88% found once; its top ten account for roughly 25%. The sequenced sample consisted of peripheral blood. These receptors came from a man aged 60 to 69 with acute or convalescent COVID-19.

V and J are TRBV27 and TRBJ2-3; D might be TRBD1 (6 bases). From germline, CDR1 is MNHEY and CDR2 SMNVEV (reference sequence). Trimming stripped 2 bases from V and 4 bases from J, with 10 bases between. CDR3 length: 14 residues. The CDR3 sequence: CASSLTGPPDTQYF. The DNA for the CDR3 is TGTGCCAGCAGTTTAACAGGGCCGCCAGATACGCAGTATTTT.

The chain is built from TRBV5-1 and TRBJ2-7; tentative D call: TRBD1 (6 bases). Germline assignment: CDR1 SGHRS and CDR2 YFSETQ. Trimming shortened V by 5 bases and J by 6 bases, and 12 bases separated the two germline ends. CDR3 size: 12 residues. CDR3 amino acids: CASRPGTREQYF. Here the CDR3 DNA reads TGCGCCAGCAGACCCGGGACACGCGAGCAGTACTTC.

CDR3 sequence: CASSRGNYEQYF. Here the CDR3 DNA reads TGCGCCAGCAGCCGGGGAAACTACGAGCAGTACTTC. The chain combines TRBV5-1 with TRBJ2-7; maybe TRBD2 (5 bases). V gave up 4 bases and J gave up 3 bases, with 8 bases separating them. Germline lookup yields CDR1 SGHRS and CDR2 YFSETQ. The CDR3 contains 12 residues.

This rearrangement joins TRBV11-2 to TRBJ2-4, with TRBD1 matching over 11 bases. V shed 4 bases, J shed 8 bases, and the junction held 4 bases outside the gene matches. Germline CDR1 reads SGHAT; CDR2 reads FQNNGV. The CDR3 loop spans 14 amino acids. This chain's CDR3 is CASSSPGQGDIQYF. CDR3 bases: TGTGCCAGCAGCTCCCCGGGACAGGGGGACATTCAGTACTTC.

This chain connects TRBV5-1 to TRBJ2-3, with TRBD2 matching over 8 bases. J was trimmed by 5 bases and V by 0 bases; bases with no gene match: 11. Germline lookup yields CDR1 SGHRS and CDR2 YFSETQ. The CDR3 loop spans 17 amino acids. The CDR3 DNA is TGCGCCAGCAGCTTGGGAAAAGCGGGAGATAGTGGAGATACGCAGTATTTT. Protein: CASSLGKAGDSGDTQYF.

Here the CDR3 reads CASSQTTSNTGELFF. DNA of the CDR3: TGTGCCAGCAGCCAGACTACCTCGAACACCGGGGAGCTGTTTTTT. The rearrangement joins TRBV11-3 to TRBJ2-2; TRBD2 might be the D (5 bases). Germline lookup yields CDR1 SGHNT and CDR2 YENEEA. This CDR3 contains 15 residues. Trimming pared 5 bases from V and 0 bases from J, leaving 10 bases between.

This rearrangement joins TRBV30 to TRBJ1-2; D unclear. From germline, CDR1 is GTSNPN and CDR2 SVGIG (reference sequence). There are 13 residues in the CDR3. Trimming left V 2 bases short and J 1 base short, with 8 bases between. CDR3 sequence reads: CAWSLRFNYGYTF. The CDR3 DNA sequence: TGTGCCTGGAGTTTGAGATTTAACTATGGCTACACCTTC. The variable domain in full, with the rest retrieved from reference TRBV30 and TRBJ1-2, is SQTIHQWPATLVQPVGSPLSLECTVEGTSNPNLYWYRQAAGRGLQLLFYSVGIGQISSEVPQNLSASRPQDRQFILSSKKLLLSDSGFYLCAWSLRFNYGYTFGSGTRLTVV.

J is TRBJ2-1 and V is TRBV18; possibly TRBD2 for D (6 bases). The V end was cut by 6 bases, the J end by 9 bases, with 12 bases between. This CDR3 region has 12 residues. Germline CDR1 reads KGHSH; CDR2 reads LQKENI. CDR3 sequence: CASSSLGGEQFF. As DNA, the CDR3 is TGTGCCAGCTCTTCATTGGGGGGTGAGCAGTTCTTC.

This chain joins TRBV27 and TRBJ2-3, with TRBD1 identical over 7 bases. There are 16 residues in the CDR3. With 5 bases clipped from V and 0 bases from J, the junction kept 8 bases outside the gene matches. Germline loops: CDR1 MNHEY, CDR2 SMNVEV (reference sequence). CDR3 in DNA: TGTGCCAGCAGTCCTTTCCGGGACAGTAGCACAGATACGCAGTATTTT. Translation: CASSPFRDSSTDTQYF.

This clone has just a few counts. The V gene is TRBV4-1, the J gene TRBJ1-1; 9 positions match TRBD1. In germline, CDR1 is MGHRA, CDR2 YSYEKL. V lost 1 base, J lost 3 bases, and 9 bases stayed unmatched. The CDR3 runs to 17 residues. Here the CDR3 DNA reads TGCGCCAGCAGCCAAGCCTGGACAGGGGATTGGGACACTGAAGCTTTCTTT. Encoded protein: CASSQAWTGDWDTEAFF.

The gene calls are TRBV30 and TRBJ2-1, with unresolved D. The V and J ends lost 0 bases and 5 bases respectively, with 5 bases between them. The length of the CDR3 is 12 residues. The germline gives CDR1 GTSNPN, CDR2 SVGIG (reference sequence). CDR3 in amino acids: CAWSVQDNEQFF. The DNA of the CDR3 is TGTGCCTGGAGTGTACAAGACAATGAGCAGTTCTTC.

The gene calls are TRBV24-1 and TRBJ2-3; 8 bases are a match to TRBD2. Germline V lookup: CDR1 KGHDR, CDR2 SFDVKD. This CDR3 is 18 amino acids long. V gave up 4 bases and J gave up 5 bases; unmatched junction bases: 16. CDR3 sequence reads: CATSDASAGVSGLDTQYF. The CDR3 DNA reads TGTGCCACCAGTGACGCCTCAGCGGGAGTGAGTGGGTTAGATACGCAGTATTTT.

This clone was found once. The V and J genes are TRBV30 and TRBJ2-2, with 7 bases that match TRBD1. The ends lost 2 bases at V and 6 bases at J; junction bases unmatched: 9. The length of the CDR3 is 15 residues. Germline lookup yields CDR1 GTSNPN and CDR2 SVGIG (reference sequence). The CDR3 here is CAWSYHRGLSGELFF. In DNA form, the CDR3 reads TGTGCCTGGAGTTATCACAGGGGTCTTTCCGGGGAGCTGTTTTTT.

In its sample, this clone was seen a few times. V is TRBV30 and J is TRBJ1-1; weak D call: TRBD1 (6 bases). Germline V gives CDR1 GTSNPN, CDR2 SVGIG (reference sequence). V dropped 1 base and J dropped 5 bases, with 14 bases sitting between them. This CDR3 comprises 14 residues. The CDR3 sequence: CAWSGSRGQTEAFF. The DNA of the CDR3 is TGTGCCTGGAGTGGGTCCAGGGGTCAGACTGAAGCTTTCTTT.

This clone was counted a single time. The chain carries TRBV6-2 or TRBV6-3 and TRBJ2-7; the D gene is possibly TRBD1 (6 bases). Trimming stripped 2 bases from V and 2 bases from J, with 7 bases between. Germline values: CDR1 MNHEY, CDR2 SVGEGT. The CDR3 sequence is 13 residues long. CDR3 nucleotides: TGTGCCAGCAGTTACGGACAGACCTACGAGCAGTACGTC. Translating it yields CASSYGQTYEQYV.

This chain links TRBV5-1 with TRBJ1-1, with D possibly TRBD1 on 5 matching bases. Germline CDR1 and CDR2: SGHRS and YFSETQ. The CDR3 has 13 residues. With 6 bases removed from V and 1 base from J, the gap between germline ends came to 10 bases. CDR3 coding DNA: TGCGCCAGCAAGACGGGGGGGAACACTGAAGCTTTCTTT. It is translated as CASKTGGNTEAFF.

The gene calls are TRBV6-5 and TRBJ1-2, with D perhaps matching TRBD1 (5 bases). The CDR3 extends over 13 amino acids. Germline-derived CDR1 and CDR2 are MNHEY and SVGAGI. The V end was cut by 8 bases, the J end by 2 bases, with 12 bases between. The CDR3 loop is CASGRQGNYGYTF. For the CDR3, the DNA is TGTGCCAGCGGTCGCCAGGGCAACTATGGCTACACCTTC.

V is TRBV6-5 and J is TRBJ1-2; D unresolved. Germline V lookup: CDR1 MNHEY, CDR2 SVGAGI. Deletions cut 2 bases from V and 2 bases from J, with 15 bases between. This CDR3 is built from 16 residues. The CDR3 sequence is CASSYGRTTTNYGYTF. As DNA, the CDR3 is TGTGCCAGCAGTTACGGGAGAACGACCACAAACTATGGCTACACCTTC.

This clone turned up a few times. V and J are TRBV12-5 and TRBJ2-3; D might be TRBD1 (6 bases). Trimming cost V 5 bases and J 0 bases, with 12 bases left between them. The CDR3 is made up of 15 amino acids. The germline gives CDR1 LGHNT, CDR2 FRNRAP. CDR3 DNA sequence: TGTGCTAGTGGTCTCGGACAGTTTAGCACAGATACGCAGTATTTT. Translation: CASGLGQFSTDTQYF. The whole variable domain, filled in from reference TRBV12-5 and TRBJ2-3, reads DARVTQTPRHKVTEMGQEVTMRCQPILGHNTVFWYRQTMMQGLELLAYFRNRAPLDDSGMPKDRFSAEMPDATLATLKIQPSEPRDSAVYFCASGLGQFSTDTQYFGPGTRLTVL.

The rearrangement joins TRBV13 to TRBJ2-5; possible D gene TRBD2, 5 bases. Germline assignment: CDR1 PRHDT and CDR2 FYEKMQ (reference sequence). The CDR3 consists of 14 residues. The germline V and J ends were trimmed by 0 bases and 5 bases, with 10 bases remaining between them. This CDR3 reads CASSLGHRGETQYF. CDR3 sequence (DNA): TGTGCCAGCAGCTTAGGCCATCGGGGTGAGACCCAGTACTTC.

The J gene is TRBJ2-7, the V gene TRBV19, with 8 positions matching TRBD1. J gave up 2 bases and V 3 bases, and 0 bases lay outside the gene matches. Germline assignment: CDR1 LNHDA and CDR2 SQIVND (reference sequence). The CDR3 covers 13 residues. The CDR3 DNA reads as TGTGCCAGTAGTATGGGACAGGCCTACGAGCAGTACTTC. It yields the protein CASSMGQAYEQYF.

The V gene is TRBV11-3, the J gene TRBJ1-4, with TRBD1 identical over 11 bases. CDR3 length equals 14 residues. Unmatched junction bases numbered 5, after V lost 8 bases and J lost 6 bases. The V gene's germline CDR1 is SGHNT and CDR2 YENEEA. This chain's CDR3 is CASGWTGGHEKLFF. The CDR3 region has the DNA TGTGCCAGCGGATGGACAGGGGGCCATGAAAAACTGTTTTTT.

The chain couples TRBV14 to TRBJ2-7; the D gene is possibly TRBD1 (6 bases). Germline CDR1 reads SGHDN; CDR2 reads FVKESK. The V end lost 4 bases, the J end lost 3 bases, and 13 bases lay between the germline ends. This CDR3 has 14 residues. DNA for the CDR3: TGTGCCAGCAGCCCAGGGGCATTCCGCTACGAGCAGTACGTC. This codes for CASSPGAFRYEQYV.

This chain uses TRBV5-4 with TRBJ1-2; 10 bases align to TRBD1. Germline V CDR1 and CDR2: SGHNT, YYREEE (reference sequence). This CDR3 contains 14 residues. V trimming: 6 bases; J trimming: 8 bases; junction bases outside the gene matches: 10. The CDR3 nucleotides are TGTGCCAGCACCCTCGGGACAGGGGTGCGAGGCTACACCTTC. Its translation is CASTLGTGVRGYTF.

The CDR3 protein is CASSNPGRLREEKLFF. CDR3 nucleotide sequence: TGTGCCAGCAGTAACCCAGGAAGATTGCGGGAGGAAAAACTGTTTTTT. V gene TRBV6-2 or TRBV6-3 combines with J gene TRBJ1-4; D gene unclear. This CDR3 has 16 amino acids. The germline gives CDR1 MNHEY, CDR2 SVGEGT. With 5 bases removed from V and 8 bases from J, the gap between germline ends came to 21 bases.